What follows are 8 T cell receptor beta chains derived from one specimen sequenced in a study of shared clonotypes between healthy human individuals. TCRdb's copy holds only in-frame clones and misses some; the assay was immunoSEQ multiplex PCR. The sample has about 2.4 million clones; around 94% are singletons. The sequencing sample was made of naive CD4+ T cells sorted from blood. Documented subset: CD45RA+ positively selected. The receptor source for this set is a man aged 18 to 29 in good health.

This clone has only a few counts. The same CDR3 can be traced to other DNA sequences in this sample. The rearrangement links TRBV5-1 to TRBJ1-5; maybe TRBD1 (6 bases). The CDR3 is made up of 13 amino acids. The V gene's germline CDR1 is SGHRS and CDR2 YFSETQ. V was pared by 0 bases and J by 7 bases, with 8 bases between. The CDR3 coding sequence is TGCGCCAGCAGCTTGGAGGGGGGGCAGCCCCAGCATTTT. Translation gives CASSLEGGQPQHF.

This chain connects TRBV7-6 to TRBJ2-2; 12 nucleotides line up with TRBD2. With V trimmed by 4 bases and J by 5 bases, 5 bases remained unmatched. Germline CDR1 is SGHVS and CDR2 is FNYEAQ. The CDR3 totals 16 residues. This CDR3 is CASSWETSGGTGELFF. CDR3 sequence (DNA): TGTGCCAGCAGCTGGGAGACTAGCGGGGGTACCGGGGAGCTGTTTTTT.

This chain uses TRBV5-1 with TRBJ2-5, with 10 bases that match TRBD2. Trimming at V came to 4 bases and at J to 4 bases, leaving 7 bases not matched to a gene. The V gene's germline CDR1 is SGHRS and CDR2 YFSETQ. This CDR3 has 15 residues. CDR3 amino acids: CASSRSGRFAETQYF. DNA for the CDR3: TGCGCCAGCAGCCGTAGCGGGAGGTTCGCAGAGACCCAGTACTTC.

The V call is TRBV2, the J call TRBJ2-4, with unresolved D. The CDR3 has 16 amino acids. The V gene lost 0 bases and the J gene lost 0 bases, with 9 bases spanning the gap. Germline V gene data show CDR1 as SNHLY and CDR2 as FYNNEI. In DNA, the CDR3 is TGTGCCAGCAGTGAAGCGGAGTTCCGAGCCAAAAACATTCAGTACTTC. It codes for CASSEAEFRAKNIQYF.

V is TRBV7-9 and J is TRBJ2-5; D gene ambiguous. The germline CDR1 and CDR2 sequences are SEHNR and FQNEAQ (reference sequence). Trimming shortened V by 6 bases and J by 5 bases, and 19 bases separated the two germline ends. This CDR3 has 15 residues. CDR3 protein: CASSMGWESAETQYF. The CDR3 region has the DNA TGTGCCAGCAGTATGGGTTGGGAAAGCGCGGAGACCCAGTACTTC.

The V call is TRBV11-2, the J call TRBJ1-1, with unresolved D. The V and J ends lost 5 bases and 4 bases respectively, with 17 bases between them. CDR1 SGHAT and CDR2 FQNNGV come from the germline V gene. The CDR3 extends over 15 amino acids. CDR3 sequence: CASSLIRTSGTEAFF. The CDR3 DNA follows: TGTGCCAGCAGCCTAATACGGACCAGCGGCACTGAAGCTTTCTTT.

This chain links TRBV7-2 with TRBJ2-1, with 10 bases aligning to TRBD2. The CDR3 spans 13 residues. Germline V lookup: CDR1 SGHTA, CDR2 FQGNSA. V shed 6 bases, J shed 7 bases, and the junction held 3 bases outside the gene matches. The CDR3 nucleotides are TGTGCCAGCAGACTAGCGGGACGGAATGAGCAGTTCTTC. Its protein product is CASRLAGRNEQFF.

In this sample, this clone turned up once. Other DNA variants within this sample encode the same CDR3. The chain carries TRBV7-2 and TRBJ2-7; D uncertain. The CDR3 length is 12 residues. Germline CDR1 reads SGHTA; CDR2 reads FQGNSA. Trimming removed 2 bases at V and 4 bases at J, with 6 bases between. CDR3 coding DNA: TGTGCCAGCAGCTTAAACGGATACGAGCAGTACTTC. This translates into CASSLNGYEQYF.